The 15 T cell receptor beta chains given below trace back to one sample, sequenced in a study of cytomegalovirus exposure and HLA in healthy donors. Primers: 60 Vbeta forward and 13 Jbeta reverse. Generated by immunoSEQ multiplex PCR, the TCRdb table keeps only in-frame clones and is missing some. The sample holds around 110,000 clones, 70% to 80% seen once. The sample was PBMCs. The origin of the receptors is a woman between 18 and 29 years old in good health and CMV-seronegative.

The chain joins TRBV28 to TRBJ2-3, with TRBD1 matching 10 bases. Germline assignment: CDR1 MDHEN and CDR2 SYDVKM. The CDR3 runs to 14 residues. V lost 3 bases to trimming and J lost 14 bases; unmatched junction nucleotides: 11. The CDR3 is CASSLDRGIRIGYF. CDR3 sequence (DNA): TGTGCCAGCAGTTTGGACAGGGGGATACGCATTGGGTATTTT. The full variable domain, in which reference TRBV28 and TRBJ2-3 provide the parts outside the CDR3, is DVKVTQSSRYLVKRTGEKVFLECVQDMDHENMFWYRQDPGLGLRLIYFSYDVKMKEKGDIPEGYSVSREKKERFSLILESASTNQTSMYLCASSLDRGIRIGYFGPGTRLTVL.

This chain's CDR3 is CASSLRRVLQPQHF. The CDR3 coding sequence is TGCGCCAGCAGCTTGAGGAGGGTGCTACAGCCCCAGCATTTT. The chain is built from TRBV5-1 and TRBJ1-5; D is unresolved. The CDR3 has 14 residues. V shed 1 base and J shed 7 bases, with 12 bases lying between them. Germline V CDR1 and CDR2: SGHRS, YFSETQ.

This chain joins TRBV6-5 and TRBJ1-6; TRBD1 aligns across 8 bases. Germline V gene data show CDR1 as MNHEY and CDR2 as SVGAGI. CDR3 size: 15 residues. J lost 6 bases, V lost 4 bases, and 5 bases had no gene match. As DNA, the CDR3 is TGTGCCAGCAGTTTTCAGGGGGCCCTTAATTCACCCCTCCACTTT. Translated: CASSFQGALNSPLHF.

CDR3 residues: CASSSPSGGAAQETQYF. DNA for the CDR3: TGTGCCAGCAGTTCCCCTTCGGGGGGTGCAGCCCAAGAGACCCAGTACTTC. J is TRBJ2-5 and V is TRBV28; 7 positions agree with TRBD2. The CDR3 has 17 residues. Germline loops: CDR1 MDHEN, CDR2 SYDVKM. Losses at the gene ends were 4 bases for V and 1 base for J; bases not matched to a gene: 12.

The CDR3 DNA reads as TGTGCCAGTAAGGACGTTCAGACCAGGGGCGGTTATGGCTACACCTTC. Translated: CASKDVQTRGGYGYTF. V is TRBV19 and J is TRBJ1-2; TRBD1 is a possible D gene (6 bases). Germline V lookup: CDR1 LNHDA, CDR2 SQIVND (reference sequence). V lost 7 bases to trimming and J lost 5 bases, with 23 bases between them. CDR3 length: 16 residues.

The CDR3 DNA sequence: TGTGCCAGCAGTGAAAATGGATGGACAGGGGGCAACTACACCTTC. Residues: CASSENGWTGGNYTF. The chain carries TRBV6-1 and TRBJ1-2; 11 bases line up with TRBD1. The V segment lost 2 bases and the J segment 10 bases; nucleotides outside the gene matches: 9. Germline V gives CDR1 MNHNS, CDR2 SASEGT. The CDR3 extends over 15 amino acids.

V usage is TRBV28 and J usage is TRBJ1-6; 8 bases align to TRBD1. Germline CDR1 and CDR2: MDHEN and SYDVKM. Trimming removed 7 bases from V and 10 bases from J; junction bases left unmatched: 9. This CDR3 contains 14 residues. In nucleotides, the CDR3 is TGTGCCAGCATCCTCAGGGGGCGCGGATCACCCCTCCACTTT. Amino acids: CASILRGRGSPLHF.

The chain recombines TRBV19 with TRBJ2-3; perhaps TRBD2 as D (6 bases). Germline values: CDR1 LNHDA, CDR2 SQIVND (reference sequence). The CDR3 has 14 amino acids. V lost 3 bases and J 2 bases, leaving 9 bases between the germline ends. CDR3 residues: CASSIEGLTDTQYF. CDR3 DNA: TGTGCCAGTAGTATCGAGGGACTCACAGATACGCAGTATTTT.

Comment on this clone: One end of the junction varies from germline; a read error may be responsible. The rearrangement uses TRBV7-7 and TRBJ2-5; 10 nucleotides line up with TRBD2. This CDR3 region has 16 residues. The germline CDR1 and CDR2 sequences are SSHAT and FNYEAQ (reference sequence). CDR3 amino acids: CASSLTVAGGGETQYF. CDR3 nucleotide sequence: TGTGCTAGCAGCTTAACAGTAGCGGGGGGCGGGGAGACCCAGTACTTC.

The sample holds one count of this clone. V is TRBV19 and J is TRBJ1-4, with 8 positions matching TRBD1. With 5 bases clipped from V and 6 bases from J, the junction kept 2 bases outside the gene matches. Germline CDR1 and CDR2: LNHDA and SQIVND (reference sequence). The CDR3 is 13 amino acids. In DNA, the CDR3 is TGTGCCAGTAGTGCGGACAGGGATGAAAAACTGTTTTTT. Its translation: CASSADRDEKLFF.

The chain links TRBV5-1 to TRBJ2-1; 9 bases are shared with TRBD1. Germline V gene data show CDR1 as SGHRS and CDR2 as YFSETQ. This CDR3 is built from 13 residues. Germline trimming cut 5 bases from V and 9 bases from J; bases unmatched to any gene: 6. The CDR3, as DNA: TGCGCCAGCAGTATTACAGGGGGCCTTGAGCAGTTCTTC. Translation gives CASSITGGLEQFF.

V and J are TRBV7-9 and TRBJ2-7; 10 positions match TRBD1. The junction had 7 bases not matched to a gene; V was cut back by 6 bases and J by 5 bases. Germline CDR1 SEHNR, CDR2 FQNEAQ (reference sequence). The CDR3 is 14 residues long. The CDR3 nucleotides are TGTGCCAGCAGTTCGGGACAGGGGTTGGACGAGCAGTACTTC. This sequence encodes CASSSGQGLDEQYF. The full variable domain, in which reference TRBV7-9 and TRBJ2-7 provide the parts outside the CDR3, is DTGVSQNPRHKITKRGQNVTFRCDPISEHNRLYWYRQTLGQGPEFLTYFQNEAQLEKSRLLSDRFSAERPKGSFSTLEIQRTEQGDSAMYLCASSSGQGLDEQYFGPGTRLTVT.

V is TRBV23-1 and J is TRBJ2-7, with D perhaps matching TRBD1 (5 bases). TRBV23-1 counts as an open reading frame of uncertain function. The CDR3 sequence is 16 residues long. The ends were cut back, 0 bases at V and 3 bases at J, with 15 bases in the middle. The CDR3 bases are TGCGCCAGCAGTCAATCGCGGCAGGGTTTGGGCTACGAGCAGTACTTC. Translating gives CASSQSRQGLGYEQYF.

The V gene is TRBV6-1, the J gene TRBJ2-7; a possible D gene is TRBD1 (6 bases). The V end lost 5 bases, the J end lost 1 base, and 9 bases lay between the germline ends. Per the germline V gene, CDR1 is MNHNS and CDR2 is SASEGT. This CDR3 is built from 13 residues. CDR3 region: CASSRDKSYEQYF. In DNA, the CDR3 is TGTGCCAGCAGTAGGGACAAGTCCTACGAGCAGTACTTC.

The chain is built from TRBV19 and TRBJ2-3; 8 bases map to TRBD2. Germline V gene sequence: CDR1 LNHDA, CDR2 SQIVND (reference sequence). This CDR3 region has 15 residues. Germline trimming cut 5 bases from V and 0 bases from J; bases unmatched to any gene: 4. CDR3 region: CASSFSGASTDTQYF. The CDR3 DNA sequence: TGTGCCAGTAGTTTTAGCGGGGCTAGCACAGATACGCAGTATTTT. The entire variable domain, with the rest obtained from reference TRBV19 and TRBJ2-3, is as follows: DGGITQSPKYLFRKEGQNVTLSCEQNLNHDAMYWYRQDPGQGLRLIYYSQIVNDFQKGDIAEGYSVSREKKESFPLTVTSAQKNPTAFYLCASSFSGASTDTQYFGPGTRLTVL.